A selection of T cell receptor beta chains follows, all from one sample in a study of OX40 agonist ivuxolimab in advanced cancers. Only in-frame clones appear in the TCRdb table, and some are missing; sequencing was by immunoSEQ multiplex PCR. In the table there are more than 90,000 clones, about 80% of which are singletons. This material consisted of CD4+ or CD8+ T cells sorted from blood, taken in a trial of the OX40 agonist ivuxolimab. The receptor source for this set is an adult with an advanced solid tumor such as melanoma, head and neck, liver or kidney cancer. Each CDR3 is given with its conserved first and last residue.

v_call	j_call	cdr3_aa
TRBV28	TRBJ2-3	CASRGLAGGGTDTQYF
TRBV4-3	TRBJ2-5	CASSQDPRQGSETQYF
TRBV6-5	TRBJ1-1	CASSYGGGGTEAFF
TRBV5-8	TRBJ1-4	CASSLAILTPATNEKLFF
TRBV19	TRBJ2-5	CASSIVAGGRETQYF
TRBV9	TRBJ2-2	CASSARAPGQVSGRAGELFF
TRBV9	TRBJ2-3	CASSAAFTDTQYF
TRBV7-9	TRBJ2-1	CASSRWGGNSYNEQFF
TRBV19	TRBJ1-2	CASSRTGESRGYTF
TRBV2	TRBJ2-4	CASSIGLAKNIQYF
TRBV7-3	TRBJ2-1	CASSRAEGNEQFF
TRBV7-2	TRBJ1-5	CASSVERGNQPQHF
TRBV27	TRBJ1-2	CASSSWETLSEHGYTF
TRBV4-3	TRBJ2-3	CASSLAGGPTDTQYF
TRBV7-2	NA	CASIPWTGGSYEQYF
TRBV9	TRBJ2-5	CASSVAGRLETQYF
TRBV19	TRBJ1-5	CASSTLSPLREYNQPQHF
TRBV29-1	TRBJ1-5	CSVVIQNNQPQHF
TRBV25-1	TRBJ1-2	CASSKQGASSYGYTF
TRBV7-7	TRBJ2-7	CASSLSDRGPYEQYF
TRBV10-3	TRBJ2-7	CAISETGGGYEQYF
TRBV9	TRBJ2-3	CASSVSGSTDTQYF
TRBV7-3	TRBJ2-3	CASSLFSGGGRYTDTQYF
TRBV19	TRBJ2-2	CASSIGGRVGGELFF
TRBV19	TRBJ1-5	CASSRGQGANQPQHF
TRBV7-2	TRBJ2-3	CASSLAGQKTDTQYF
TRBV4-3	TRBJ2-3	CASSPLKRGATDTQYF
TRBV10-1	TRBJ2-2	CASRQGVNTGELFF
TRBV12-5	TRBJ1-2	CASGLVLQGSTF
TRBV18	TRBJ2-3	CASSPSDADTQYF
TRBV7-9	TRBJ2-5	CASSFLGPGRGETQYF
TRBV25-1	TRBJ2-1	CATLPRLSNEQFF
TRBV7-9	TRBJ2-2	CASSATGKSSGELFF
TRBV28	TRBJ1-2	CASSLLAANYGYTF
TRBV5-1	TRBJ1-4	CASTLGTANEKLFF
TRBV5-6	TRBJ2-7	CASSFPGQRPYEQYF
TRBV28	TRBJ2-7	CASSPLLGRSYEQYF
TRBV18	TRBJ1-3	CASSPPGAFSGNTIYF
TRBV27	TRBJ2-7	CASSSSRGKYEQYF
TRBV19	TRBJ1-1	CASTQRGAVGEAFF
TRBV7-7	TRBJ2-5	CASSPAGETQYF
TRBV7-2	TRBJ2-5	CASSSGGTGGKKTQYF
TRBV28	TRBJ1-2	CASTRSGGGDGYTF